These 30 T cell receptor beta chains came from one sample sequenced in a study of CD8 T cells in ankylosing spondylitis. TCRdb re-analysed the 5' RACE reads in MiXCR, keeping a single row per CDR3 protein. The table records 40,000 to 50,000 distinct CDR3 sequences, about 4% of them present only once. Input material: blood, either unsorted or a sorted T cell fraction (not recorded which). Receptors originate from a female donor with ankylosing spondylitis or in good health (not recorded which).

This clonotype was found many times. The chain joins TRBV9 to TRBJ2-1, with unresolved D. V was cut by 1 base and J by 5 bases, with 10 bases left in between. The CDR3 sequence is 14 residues long. The germline V gene has CDR1 SGDLS and CDR2 YYNGEE. DNA for the CDR3: TGTGCCAGCAGCGTACAGTCATTTCACAATGAGCAGTTCTTC. Translating it yields CASSVQSFHNEQFF.

This clonotype was seen many times. The rearrangement uses TRBV9 and TRBJ2-7, with TRBD2 matching over 7 bases. From germline, CDR1 is SGDLS and CDR2 YYNGEE. The CDR3 is made up of 15 amino acids. The trim removed 4 bases at V and 1 base at J, leaving 8 bases unmatched. As DNA, the CDR3 is TGTGCCAGCAGCCCCCGGGGGGACCCGTCCTACGAGCAGTACTTC. It specifies CASSPRGDPSYEQYF.

Many counts were recorded for this clonotype. The V gene is TRBV9, the J gene TRBJ1-1; 7 positions match TRBD1. CDR3 size: 17 residues. Germline V gives CDR1 SGDLS, CDR2 YYNGEE. V gave up 2 bases and J gave up 1 base; unmatched junction bases: 11. The CDR3 loop is CASSVLPGGIGNTEAFF. The DNA of the CDR3 is TGTGCCAGCAGCGTTTTACCAGGGGGGATCGGGAACACTGAAGCTTTCTTT.

This clonotype is labeled as medium-sized (0.01 to 0.1%). V gene TRBV9 combines with J gene TRBJ1-1; the D gene is possibly TRBD1 (6 bases). The V end was cut by 0 bases, the J end by 8 bases, with 11 bases between. This CDR3 comprises 13 residues. Germline-derived CDR1 and CDR2 are SGDLS and YYNGEE. The CDR3 sequence: CASSVDGDREAFF. In DNA, the CDR3 is TGTGCCAGCAGCGTAGACGGTGACAGGGAAGCTTTCTTT.

This clonotype has ten or more counts. The chain uses TRBV9 and TRBJ1-1, with D possibly being TRBD1 (6 bases). Germline V gene lookup returns CDR1 SGDLS and CDR2 YYNGEE. The CDR3 runs 14 residues. The V end was cut by 3 bases, the J end by 1 base, with 10 bases between. The CDR3 nucleotides are TGTGCCAGCAGCGGGACAGAGCCGAACACTGAAGCTTTCTTT. Translated: CASSGTEPNTEAFF.

This clonotype has ten or more counts. V and J are TRBV9 and TRBJ2-7, with D tentatively TRBD1 (6 bases). Trimming pared 0 bases from V and 2 bases from J, leaving 24 bases between. The germline CDR1 and CDR2 sequences are SGDLS and YYNGEE. The CDR3 loop spans 19 amino acids. CDR3 in amino acids: CASSVGGWQGQPPAYEQYF. CDR3 DNA: TGTGCCAGCAGCGTAGGAGGGTGGCAGGGGCAGCCCCCGGCCTACGAGCAGTACTTC.

This clonotype has at least ten counts. This chain joins TRBV9 and TRBJ2-1; perhaps TRBD2 as D (6 bases). CDR1 is SGDLS, CDR2 YYNGEE, per germline. Trimming left V 0 bases short and J 8 bases short, with 9 bases between. The CDR3 extends over 13 amino acids. The CDR3 here is CASSVDPSDEQFF. The CDR3 DNA follows: TGTGCCAGCAGCGTAGATCCTAGCGATGAGCAGTTCTTC.

This clonotype was counted at least ten times. CDR3 residues: CASSKRTAGTDEQFF. Here the CDR3 DNA reads TGTGCCAGCAGCAAACGGACAGCGGGAACCGATGAGCAGTTCTTC. The chain is built from TRBV9 and TRBJ2-1, with D tentatively TRBD2 (7 bases). V was trimmed by 4 bases and J by 8 bases, leaving 19 bases between them. The germline gives CDR1 SGDLS, CDR2 YYNGEE. This CDR3 contains 15 residues.

This clonotype was detected ten times or more. The rearrangement uses TRBV9 and TRBJ1-5, with a possible D match to TRBD1 (6 bases). The V gene lost 4 bases and the J gene lost 5 bases, with 13 bases spanning the gap. This CDR3 spans 14 amino acids. In germline, CDR1 is SGDLS, CDR2 YYNGEE. The CDR3 loop reads CASSSGQWDQPQHF. CDR3 sequence (DNA): TGTGCCAGCAGCTCAGGACAGTGGGATCAGCCCCAGCATTTT.

The CDR3 DNA is TGTGCCAGCAGCGTTCAAGGGGCTGGGGCCAACGTCCTGACTTTC. Its translation is CASSVQGAGANVLTF. The chain couples TRBV9 to TRBJ2-6; tentatively, D is TRBD1 (5 bases). The V gene's germline CDR1 is SGDLS and CDR2 YYNGEE. The CDR3 is made up of 15 amino acids. V gave up 2 bases and J gave up 2 bases, with 8 bases separating them.

This clonotype showed up many times. Sequence at one end of the junction differs from germline and may be a read error. V is TRBV9 and J is TRBJ2-3; 10 nucleotides align to TRBD1. This CDR3 has 15 amino acids. Looked up from germline, CDR1 is SGDLS and CDR2 is YYNGEE. In nucleotides, the CDR3 is TGTGCCAGCAGCGTTTCGGGACAGGGGACAGGTACGCAGTATTTT. Its translation is CASSVSGQGTGTQYF.

At least ten counts were recorded for this clonotype. The CDR3 reads CASSALRLGGELFF. DNA for the CDR3: TGTGCCAGCAGCGCCCTTCGGTTGGGCGGGGAGCTGTTTTTT. The chain is built from TRBV9 and TRBJ2-2; D is unclear. The CDR3 is 14 residues long. Trimming stripped 3 bases from V and 7 bases from J, with 13 bases between. Germline loops: CDR1 SGDLS, CDR2 YYNGEE.

This clonotype is classed as medium-sized. This chain joins TRBV9 and TRBJ2-6; no firm D call. The CDR3 is 15 residues long. V dropped 4 bases and J dropped 2 bases, with 10 bases sitting between them. The germline gives CDR1 SGDLS, CDR2 YYNGEE. In nucleotides, the CDR3 is TGTGCCAGCAGCCTTCAGGTGGCTGGGGCCAACGTCCTGACTTTC. The encoded protein is CASSLQVAGANVLTF.

The sample holds many counts of this clonotype. The V and J genes are TRBV9 and TRBJ1-2; D unresolved. Germline V gene sequence: CDR1 SGDLS, CDR2 YYNGEE. This CDR3 is 16 amino acids long. V lost 2 bases, J lost 4 bases, and 18 bases lay in between. The CDR3 coding sequence is TGTGCCAGCAGCGTCTCCATTTCGGGGTATGGCTATGGCTACACCTTC. It is translated as CASSVSISGYGYGYTF.

At least ten counts were recorded for this clonotype. This chain uses TRBV9 with TRBJ2-1; TRBD2 might be the D (6 bases). The CDR3 is made up of 15 amino acids. Germline CDR1 and CDR2: SGDLS and YYNGEE. V dropped 4 bases and J dropped 4 bases, with 15 bases sitting between them. CDR3 nucleotides: TGTGCCAGCAGCTCAGATGGGGGAGGATACAATGAGCAGTTCTTC. Its translation is CASSSDGGGYNEQFF.

This clonotype was found many times. The chain has TRBV9 and TRBJ1-5, with 9 bases matching TRBD1. Trimming cost V 0 bases and J 4 bases; bases outside gene matches: 2. Germline loops: CDR1 SGDLS, CDR2 YYNGEE. The length of the CDR3 is 15 residues. CDR3 in DNA: TGTGCCAGCAGCGTAGGGACAGGGGTTAATCAGCCCCAGCATTTT. As protein: CASSVGTGVNQPQHF.

This clonotype has ten or more counts. The rearrangement joins TRBV9 to TRBJ1-2, with 7 bases lining up with TRBD1. CDR1 and CDR2 from the germline V gene are SGDLS and YYNGEE. The CDR3 is made up of 17 amino acids. After removal of 0 bases from V and 3 bases from J, the junction contained 11 bases not matched to a gene. Written as DNA, the CDR3 is TGTGCCAGCAGCGTAGTCGACAGGGCCCCCCCTCACTATGGCTACACCTTC. Translated, it gives CASSVVDRAPPHYGYTF. The full variable domain, in which reference TRBV9 and TRBJ1-2 provide the parts outside the CDR3, is DSGVTQTPKHLITATGQRVTLRCSPRSGDLSVYWYQQSLDQGLQFLIQYYNGEERAKGNILERFSAQQFPDLHSELNLSSLELGDSALYFCASSVVDRAPPHYGYTFGSGTRLTVV.

This clonotype showed up many times. The chain is built from TRBV9 and TRBJ1-3; no clear D. Trimming removed 0 bases from V and 4 bases from J, with 17 bases in between. This CDR3 contains 17 residues. Germline lookup yields CDR1 SGDLS and CDR2 YYNGEE. As DNA, the CDR3 is TGTGCCAGCAGCGTAGTCGACACTGCGTACCAGGGAAACACCATATATTTT. Translating gives CASSVVDTAYQGNTIYF.

In this sample, this clonotype turned up many times. The chain joins TRBV9 to TRBJ2-3; the match to TRBD2 covers 8 bases. The CDR3 loop spans 16 amino acids. The germline V gene encodes CDR1 SGDLS and CDR2 YYNGEE. J lost 3 bases, V lost 0 bases, and 6 bases had no gene match. DNA of the CDR3: TGTGCCAGCAGCGTAGATCGCGGGGGGAAGACAGATACGCAGTATTTT. This gives the protein CASSVDRGGKTDTQYF.

In its sample, this clonotype was seen many times. The rearrangement uses TRBV9 and TRBJ2-3, with 10 bases lining up with TRBD2. This CDR3 is 17 amino acids long. With 3 bases clipped from V and 2 bases from J, the junction kept 9 bases outside the gene matches. Germline CDR1 and CDR2: SGDLS and YYNGEE. In DNA form, the CDR3 reads TGTGCCAGCAGCGCAGCTCTACTAGCGGGGTACACAGATACGCAGTATTTT. Protein sequence: CASSAALLAGYTDTQYF.

There are many counts of this clonotype. CDR3 sequence: CASSPSWVRTYEQYF. CDR3 in DNA: TGTGCCAGCAGCCCTTCATGGGTCAGAACCTACGAGCAGTACTTC. The V call is TRBV9, the J call TRBJ2-7; unclear D gene. The CDR3 loop spans 15 amino acids. Germline V gene lookup returns CDR1 SGDLS and CDR2 YYNGEE. Trimming left V 4 bases short and J 2 bases short, with 16 bases between. The full variable domain, its missing parts supplied by reference TRBV9 and TRBJ2-7, is DSGVTQTPKHLITATGQRVTLRCSPRSGDLSVYWYQQSLDQGLQFLIQYYNGEERAKGNILERFSAQQFPDLHSELNLSSLELGDSALYFCASSPSWVRTYEQYFGPGTRLTVT.

This clonotype appeared many times. The chain combines TRBV9 with TRBJ2-5, with D possibly matching TRBD2 (5 bases). Between the trimmed V and J ends, which lost 0 bases and 5 bases, there was a span of 11 bases. Germline CDR1 reads SGDLS; CDR2 reads YYNGEE. CDR3 size: 14 residues. CDR3 coding DNA: TGTGCCAGCAGCGTAGCATCGGGGTGGGAGACCCAGTACTTC. This codes for CASSVASGWETQYF.

The chain employs TRBV9 and TRBJ2-5; D might be TRBD2 (7 bases). The germline V and J ends were trimmed by 4 bases and 4 bases, with 20 bases remaining between them. The CDR3 covers 16 residues. Per the germline V gene, CDR1 is SGDLS and CDR2 is YYNGEE. As DNA, the CDR3 is TGTGCCAGCAGCTCTATTGGGGGGGGCCGAGGAGAGACCCAGTACTTC. It codes for CASSSIGGGRGETQYF.

Ten or more counts support this clonotype. This chain connects TRBV9 to TRBJ2-6; 7 bases map to TRBD1. This CDR3 has 16 amino acids. The trim removed 4 bases at V and 0 bases at J, leaving 4 bases unmatched. Germline CDR1 is SGDLS and CDR2 is YYNGEE. CDR3 nucleotides: TGTGCCAGCAGCTCGGGACAGAGCTCTGGGGCCAACGTCCTGACTTTC. As protein: CASSSGQSSGANVLTF.

This clonotype has ten or more counts. The chain links TRBV9 to TRBJ2-3, with 7 positions matching TRBD1. The germline CDR1 and CDR2 sequences are SGDLS and YYNGEE. The CDR3 runs 18 residues. Trimming cost V 4 bases and J 0 bases; bases outside gene matches: 14. CDR3 sequence: CASSTPTGAIKSTDTQYF. As DNA, the CDR3 is TGTGCCAGCAGCACTCCAACAGGGGCTATCAAGAGCACAGATACGCAGTATTTT. Based on the CDR3 plus reference TRBV9 and TRBJ2-3, the full variable domain is DSGVTQTPKHLITATGQRVTLRCSPRSGDLSVYWYQQSLDQGLQFLIQYYNGEERAKGNILERFSAQQFPDLHSELNLSSLELGDSALYFCASSTPTGAIKSTDTQYFGPGTRLTVL.

This clonotype was seen repeatedly, ten times or more. The rearrangement joins TRBV9 to TRBJ1-1; weak D call: TRBD1 (6 bases). The germline V gene encodes CDR1 SGDLS and CDR2 YYNGEE. V dropped 4 bases and J dropped 6 bases, with 22 bases sitting between them. CDR3 length: 16 amino acids. The CDR3 DNA reads TGTGCCAGCAGCCAGACCGGGACATCTTTTGACTCTGAAGCTTTCTTT. It encodes CASSQTGTSFDSEAFF.

The genes are TRBV9 and TRBJ2-1; 11 bases match TRBD2. The CDR3 contains 16 residues. After removal of 0 bases from V and 3 bases from J, the junction contained 2 bases not matched to a gene. Germline V gene sequence: CDR1 SGDLS, CDR2 YYNGEE. For the CDR3, the DNA is TGTGCCAGCAGCGTAGGTAGCGGGGGGGTCTACAATGAGCAGTTCTTC. Its translation: CASSVGSGGVYNEQFF.

This clonotype appeared a few times. The rearrangement uses TRBV9 and TRBJ2-3, with D maybe TRBD2 (7 bases). The CDR3 is 14 residues long. Germline V gene sequence: CDR1 SGDLS, CDR2 YYNGEE. Trimming stripped 4 bases from V and 2 bases from J, with 11 bases between. Here the CDR3 DNA reads TGTGCCAGCAGCCAAGGGGGGGCCACAGATACGCAGTATTTT. Amino acid sequence: CASSQGGATDTQYF.

This clonotype was counted ten times or more. The chain recombines TRBV9 with TRBJ2-1, with 15 positions matching TRBD2. V was pared by 3 bases and J by 4 bases, with 2 bases of the junction left unmatched. The CDR3 length is 16 residues. Germline V CDR1 and CDR2: SGDLS, YYNGEE. The CDR3 sequence: CASSGTSGGGYNEQFF. DNA for the CDR3: TGTGCCAGCAGCGGGACTAGCGGGGGGGGATACAATGAGCAGTTCTTC.

This clonotype is labeled as medium-sized. The J gene is TRBJ2-2, the V gene TRBV9, with D maybe TRBD2 (6 bases). There are 16 residues in the CDR3. Trimming took off 6 bases at V and 2 bases at J, with 17 bases between the two ends. Germline loops: CDR1 SGDLS, CDR2 YYNGEE. CDR3 residues: CASNLGLTLNTGELFF. CDR3 bases: TGTGCCAGCAATCTGGGACTCACACTAAACACCGGGGAGCTGTTTTTT.